Below, 2 T cell receptor beta chains from the same sample are listed, as sequenced in a study of beta chain features in type 1 diabetes. The investigators reverse transcribed all of the isolated RNA, so they sequenced expressed TCRB transcripts. Repertoires were generated with immunoSEQ multiplex PCR, while TCRdb's copy carries only in-frame clones and drops some. The table has under 250,000 clones, about a tenth seen once; the top ten hold about 1.2%. The sequenced sample consisted of central memory CD4+ T cells from blood. The receptors were gathered from a man aged 18-30 years in good health.

V and J are TRBV15 and TRBJ1-1, with TRBD1 matching 7 bases. CDR1 is LNHNV and CDR2 is YYDKDF in the germline V gene (reference sequence). Trimming cost V 3 bases and J 11 bases; bases outside gene matches: 9. The CDR3 spans 13 residues. The CDR3 sequence is CATSRDTGDRAFF. CDR3 coding DNA: TGTGCCACCAGCAGGGACACAGGGGATAGGGCTTTCTTT.

This chain joins TRBV6-5 and TRBJ2-5; a weak D match, TRBD1 (6 bases). The CDR3 extends over 13 amino acids. CDR1 is MNHEY, CDR2 SVGAGI, per germline. The V end was cut by 2 bases, the J end by 7 bases, with 11 bases between. The CDR3 spells CASSYRRGATQYF. CDR3 in DNA: TGTGCCAGCAGTTACCGCAGGGGTGCGACCCAGTACTTC.